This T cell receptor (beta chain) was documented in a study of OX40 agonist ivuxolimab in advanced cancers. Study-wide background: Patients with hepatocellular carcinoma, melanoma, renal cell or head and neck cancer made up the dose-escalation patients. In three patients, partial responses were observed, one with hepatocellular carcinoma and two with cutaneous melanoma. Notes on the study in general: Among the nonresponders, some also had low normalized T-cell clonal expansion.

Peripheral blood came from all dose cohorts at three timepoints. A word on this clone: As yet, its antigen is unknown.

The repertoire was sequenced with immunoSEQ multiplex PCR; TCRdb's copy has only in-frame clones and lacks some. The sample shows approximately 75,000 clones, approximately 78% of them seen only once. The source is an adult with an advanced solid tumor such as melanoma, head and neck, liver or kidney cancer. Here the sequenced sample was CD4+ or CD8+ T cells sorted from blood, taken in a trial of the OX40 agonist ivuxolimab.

The CDR3 region has the DNA TGTGCCAGCAGCCCCTTGCCCGGGGAGCTGTTTTTT. Translating it yields CASSPLPGELFF. The chain couples TRBV7-2 to TRBJ2-2; D ambiguous. This CDR3 region has 12 residues. V lost 5 bases to trimming and J lost 6 bases, with 7 bases between them. The germline V gene has CDR1 SGHTA and CDR2 FQGNSA.